The 9 T cell receptor beta chains below were found in one sample sequenced in a study of T cells after yellow fever vaccination. TCRdb reanalysed the 5' RACE reads using MiXCR and keeps one entry per CDR3 protein. The sample has 500,000 to 650,000 distinct CDR3 sequences; about 14% are singletons. Sample: PBMCs, taken on the day of the yellow fever booster vaccination. Receptors originate from a man aged 25-45 years who received the YFV17D yellow fever vaccine.

V gene TRBV11-2 combines with J gene TRBJ2-6; D gene uncertain. The CDR3 is made up of 14 amino acids. CDR1 SGHAT and CDR2 FQNNGV come from the germline V gene. The germline V and J ends were trimmed by 5 bases and 2 bases, with 7 bases remaining between them. This chain's CDR3 is CASSPPPGANVLTF. The CDR3 region has the DNA TGTGCCAGCAGCCCCCCCCCTGGGGCCAACGTCCTGACTTTC.

This clonotype was found a few times. The rearrangement links TRBV15 to TRBJ1-5, with D hard to call. The V and J ends lost 2 bases and 1 base respectively, with 6 bases between them. The CDR3 contains 14 residues. Germline V lookup: CDR1 LNHNV, CDR2 YYDKDF (reference sequence). The CDR3 DNA reads TGTGCCACCAGCAGACCGGGCAGCAATCAGCCCCAGCATTTT. Its translation is CATSRPGSNQPQHF.

The chain combines TRBV6-2 or TRBV6-3 with TRBJ2-1; 15 positions agree with TRBD2. The length of the CDR3 is 17 residues. Germline CDR1 MNHEY, CDR2 SVGEGT. The ends lost 8 bases at V and 4 bases at J; junction bases unmatched: 9. This CDR3 reads CASYWTSGRAPYNEQFF. CDR3 coding DNA: TGTGCCAGCTATTGGACTAGCGGGAGGGCCCCATACAATGAGCAGTTCTTC.

This clonotype has a handful of counts. This rearrangement joins TRBV10-2 to TRBJ2-1; 11 nucleotides match TRBD2. V was pared by 2 bases and J by 8 bases, with 14 bases of the junction left unmatched. Germline CDR1 is WSHSY and CDR2 is SAAADI. The CDR3 extends over 18 amino acids. The chain's CDR3 is CASSELSPLAGGLDEQFF. CDR3 in DNA: TGCGCCAGCAGTGAGCTCTCCCCATTAGCGGGAGGGCTGGATGAGCAGTTCTTC.

This clonotype was detected a few times. This chain joins TRBV27 and TRBJ2-1; 14 nucleotides align to TRBD2. CDR3 length equals 18 residues. After removal of 5 bases from V and 5 bases from J, the junction contained 11 bases not matched to a gene. Germline V gives CDR1 MNHEY, CDR2 SMNVEV (reference sequence). CDR3 DNA sequence: TGTGCCAGCAGTATCCTCCCCGGGACTAGCGGGAGTAACAATGAGCAGTTCTTC. Its protein product is CASSILPGTSGSNNEQFF.

The chain uses TRBV9 and TRBJ2-2; TRBD1 is a possible D gene (6 bases). The CDR3 extends over 15 amino acids. The germline V gene encodes CDR1 SGDLS and CDR2 YYNGEE. The ends were cut back, 0 bases at V and 4 bases at J, with 10 bases in the middle. CDR3 loop: CASSVGGTPTGELFF. The CDR3 DNA sequence: TGTGCCAGCAGCGTAGGTGGGACACCCACCGGGGAGCTGTTTTTT.

DNA for the CDR3: TGTGCCAGCAGCGCCCAGGGTTCAGATACGCAGTATTTT. Its translation is CASSAQGSDTQYF. The chain carries TRBV6-2 or TRBV6-3 and TRBJ2-3; TRBD1 is a possible D gene (5 bases). V lost 6 bases, J lost 4 bases, and 11 bases lay in between. CDR3 length: 13 amino acids. Germline V gene lookup returns CDR1 MNHEY and CDR2 SVGEGT.

On this clonotype: Because the CDR3 is missing its conserved closing phenylalanine or tryptophan, this is likely a read error. The V and J genes are TRBV12-3 or TRBV12-4 and TRBJ2-1; 8 positions match TRBD2. The CDR3 totals 16 residues. J was trimmed by 7 bases and V by 3 bases; bases with no gene match: 11. CDR3 sequence: CASSFNPGGVRNEQFI. In DNA, the CDR3 is TGTGCCAGCAGTTTCAACCCCGGGGGGGTTAGGAATGAGCAGTTCATC.

This clonotype came up many times. This chain joins TRBV14 and TRBJ2-7, with TRBD2 matching over 14 bases. The CDR3 contains 15 residues. V lost 3 bases to trimming and J lost 3 bases; unmatched junction nucleotides: 1. Germline V CDR1 and CDR2: SGHDN, FVKESK. CDR3 bases: TGTGCCAGCAGCCAGGGACTAGCGGGAGTCTACGAGCAGTACTTC. Its translation is CASSQGLAGVYEQYF. The variable domain in full, with the rest retrieved from reference TRBV14 and TRBJ2-7, is EAGVTQFPSHSVIEKGQTVTLRCDPISGHDNLYWYRRVMGKEIKFLLHFVKESKQDESGMPNNRFLAERTGGTYSTLKVQPAELEDSGVYFCASSQGLAGVYEQYFGPGTRLTVT.